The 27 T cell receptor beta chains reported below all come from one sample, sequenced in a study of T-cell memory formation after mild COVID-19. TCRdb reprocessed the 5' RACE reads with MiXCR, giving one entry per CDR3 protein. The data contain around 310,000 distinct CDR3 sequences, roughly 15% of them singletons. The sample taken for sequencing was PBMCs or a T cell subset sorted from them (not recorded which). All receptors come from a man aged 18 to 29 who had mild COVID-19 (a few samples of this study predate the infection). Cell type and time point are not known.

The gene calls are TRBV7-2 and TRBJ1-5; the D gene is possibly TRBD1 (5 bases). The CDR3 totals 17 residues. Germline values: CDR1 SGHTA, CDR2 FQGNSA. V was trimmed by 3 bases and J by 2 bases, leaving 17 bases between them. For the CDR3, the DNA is TGTGCCAGCAGCTTCTTTGCGGGGCGGGGTCGCAATCAGCCCCAGCATTTT. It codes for CASSFFAGRGRNQPQHF. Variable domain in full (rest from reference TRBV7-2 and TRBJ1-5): GAGVSQSPSNKVTEKGKDVELRCDPISGHTALYWYRQSLGQGLEFLIYFQGNSAPDKSGLPSDRFSAERTGGSVSTLTIQRTQQEDSAVYLCASSFFAGRGRNQPQHFGDGTRLSIL.

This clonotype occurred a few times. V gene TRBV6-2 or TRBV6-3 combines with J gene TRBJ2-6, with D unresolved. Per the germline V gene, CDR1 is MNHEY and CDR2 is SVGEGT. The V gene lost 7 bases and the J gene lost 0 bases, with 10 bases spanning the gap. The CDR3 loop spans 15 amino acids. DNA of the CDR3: TGTGCCAGCATACGTATACCCTCTGGGGCCAACGTCCTGACTTTC. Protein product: CASIRIPSGANVLTF.

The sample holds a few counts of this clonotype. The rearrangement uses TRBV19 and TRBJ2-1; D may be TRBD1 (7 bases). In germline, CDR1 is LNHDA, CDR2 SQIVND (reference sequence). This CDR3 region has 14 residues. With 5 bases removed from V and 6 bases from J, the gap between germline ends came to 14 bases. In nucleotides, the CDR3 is TGTGCCAGTAGTCTCTTGCAGGGGGGCAATGAGCAGTTCTTC. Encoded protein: CASSLLQGGNEQFF.

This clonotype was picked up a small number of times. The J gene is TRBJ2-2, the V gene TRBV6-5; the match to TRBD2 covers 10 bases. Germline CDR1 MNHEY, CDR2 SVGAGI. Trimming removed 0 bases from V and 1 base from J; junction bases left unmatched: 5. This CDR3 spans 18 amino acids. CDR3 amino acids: CASSYSFLAGVNTGELFF. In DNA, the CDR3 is TGTGCCAGCAGTTACTCGTTCCTAGCGGGGGTGAACACCGGGGAGCTGTTTTTT.

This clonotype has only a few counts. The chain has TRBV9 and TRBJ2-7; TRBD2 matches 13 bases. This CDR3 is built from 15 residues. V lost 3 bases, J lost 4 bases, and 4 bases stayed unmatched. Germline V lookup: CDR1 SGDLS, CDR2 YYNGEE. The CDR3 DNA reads TGTGCCAGCAGCGCAACTAGCGGGGGGGCTTACGAGCAGTACTTC. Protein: CASSATSGGAYEQYF.

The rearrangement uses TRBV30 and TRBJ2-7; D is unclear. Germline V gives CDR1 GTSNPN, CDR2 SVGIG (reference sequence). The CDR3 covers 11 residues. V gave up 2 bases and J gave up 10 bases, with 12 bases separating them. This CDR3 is CAWSTVRDQYF. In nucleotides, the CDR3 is TGTGCCTGGAGTACAGTGCGAGACCAGTACTTC.

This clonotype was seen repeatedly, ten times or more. CDR3 sequence: CASSLGPGQDYEQYV. The DNA for the CDR3 is TGCGCCAGCAGCTTGGGCCCGGGACAGGACTACGAGCAGTACGTC. J is TRBJ2-7 and V is TRBV5-1; 8 nucleotides align to TRBD1. The V gene's germline CDR1 is SGHRS and CDR2 YFSETQ. This CDR3 contains 15 residues. V lost 0 bases and J lost 3; bases outside the gene matches: 5.

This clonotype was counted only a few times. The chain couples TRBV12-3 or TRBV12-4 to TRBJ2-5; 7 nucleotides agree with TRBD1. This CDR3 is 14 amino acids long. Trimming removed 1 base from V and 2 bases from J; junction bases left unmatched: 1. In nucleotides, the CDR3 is TGTGCCAGCAGTTTAGAGGGGGCACAAGAGACCCAGTACTTC. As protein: CASSLEGAQETQYF.

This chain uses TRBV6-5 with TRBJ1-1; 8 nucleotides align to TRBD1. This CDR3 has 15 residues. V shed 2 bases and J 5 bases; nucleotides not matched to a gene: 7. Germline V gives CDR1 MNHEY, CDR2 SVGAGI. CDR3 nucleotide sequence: TGTGCCAGCAGTTACCAGGACAGGGTTGGAACTGAAGCTTTCTTT. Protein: CASSYQDRVGTEAFF.

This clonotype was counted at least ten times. The CDR3 DNA follows: TGTGCCAGCAGCCCTGTATCTACTAATGAAAAACTGTTTTTT. Its translation: CASSPVSTNEKLFF. The V call is TRBV12-3 or TRBV12-4, the J call TRBJ1-4, with D unresolved. The CDR3 length is 14 residues. Trimming stripped 6 bases from V and 2 bases from J, with 10 bases between.

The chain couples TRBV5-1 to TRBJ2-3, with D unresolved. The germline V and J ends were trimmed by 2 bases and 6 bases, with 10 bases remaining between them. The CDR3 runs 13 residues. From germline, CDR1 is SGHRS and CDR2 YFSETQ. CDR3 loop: CASSFAVEDTQYF. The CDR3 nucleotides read TGCGCCAGCAGCTTCGCGGTGGAGGATACGCAGTATTTT.

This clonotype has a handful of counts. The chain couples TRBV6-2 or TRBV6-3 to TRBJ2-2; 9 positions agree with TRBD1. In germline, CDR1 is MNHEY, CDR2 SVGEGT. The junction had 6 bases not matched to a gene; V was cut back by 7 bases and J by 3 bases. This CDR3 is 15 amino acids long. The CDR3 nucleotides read TGTGCCAGCAAGACACAGGGGGCGGACACCGGGGAGCTGTTTTTT. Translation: CASKTQGADTGELFF.

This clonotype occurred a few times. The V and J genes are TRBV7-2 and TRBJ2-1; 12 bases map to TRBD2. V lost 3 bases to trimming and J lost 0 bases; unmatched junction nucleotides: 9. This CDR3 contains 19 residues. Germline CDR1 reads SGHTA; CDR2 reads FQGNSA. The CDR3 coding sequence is TGTGCCAGCAGCTTCCCCGGGACTAGCGGGCCGAGCTCCTACAATGAGCAGTTCTTC. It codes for CASSFPGTSGPSSYNEQFF.

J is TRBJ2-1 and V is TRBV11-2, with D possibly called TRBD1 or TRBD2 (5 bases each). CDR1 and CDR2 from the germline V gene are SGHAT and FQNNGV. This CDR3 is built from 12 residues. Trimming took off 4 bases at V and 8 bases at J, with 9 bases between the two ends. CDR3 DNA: TGTGCCAGCAGCTCCCAGGGACATGAGCAGTTCTTC. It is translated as CASSSQGHEQFF.

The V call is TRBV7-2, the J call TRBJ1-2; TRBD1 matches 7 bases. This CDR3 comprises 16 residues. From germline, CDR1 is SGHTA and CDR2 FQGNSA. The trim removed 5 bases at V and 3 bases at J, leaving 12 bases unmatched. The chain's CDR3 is CASSAPPGGPYYGYTF. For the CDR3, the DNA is TGTGCCAGCAGCGCGCCCCCAGGGGGACCCTACTATGGCTACACCTTC.

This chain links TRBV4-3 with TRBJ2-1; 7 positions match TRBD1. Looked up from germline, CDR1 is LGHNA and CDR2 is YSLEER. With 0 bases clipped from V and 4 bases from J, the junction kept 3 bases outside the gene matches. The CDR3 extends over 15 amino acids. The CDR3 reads CASSQDAGGYNEQFF. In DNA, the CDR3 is TGCGCCAGCAGCCAAGATGCAGGGGGTTACAATGAGCAGTTCTTC.

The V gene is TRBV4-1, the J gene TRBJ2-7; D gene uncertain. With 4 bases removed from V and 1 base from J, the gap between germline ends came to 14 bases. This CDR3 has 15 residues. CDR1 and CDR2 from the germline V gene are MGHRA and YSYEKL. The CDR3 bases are TGCGCCAGCAGCCGTGAACCGACAAGTTCCTACGAGCAGTACGTC. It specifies CASSREPTSSYEQYV.

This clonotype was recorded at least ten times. Here the CDR3 DNA reads TGCGCCAGCAGCTCCGCGACAGGGGGCGCGTTCCAGACCGGGGAGCTGTTTTTT. Residues: CASSSATGGAFQTGELFF. This rearrangement joins TRBV5-1 to TRBJ2-2; TRBD1 aligns across 10 bases. The CDR3 consists of 18 residues. The V gene's germline CDR1 is SGHRS and CDR2 YFSETQ. J was trimmed by 5 bases and V by 3 bases; bases with no gene match: 13. Complete variable domain (other parts from reference TRBV5-1 and TRBJ2-2): KAGVTQTPRYLIKTRGQQVTLSCSPISGHRSVSWYQQTPGQGLQFLFEYFSETQRNKGNFPGRFSGRQFSNSRSEMNVSTLELGDSALYLCASSSATGGAFQTGELFFGEGSRLTVL.

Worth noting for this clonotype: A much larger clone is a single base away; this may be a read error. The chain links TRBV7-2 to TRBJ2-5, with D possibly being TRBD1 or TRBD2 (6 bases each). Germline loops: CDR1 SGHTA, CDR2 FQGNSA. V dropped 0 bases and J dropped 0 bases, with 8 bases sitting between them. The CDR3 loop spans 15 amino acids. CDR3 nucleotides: TGTGCCAGCAGCTTAGCTGGGGGGCACCAAGAGACCCAGTACTTC. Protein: CASSLAGGHQETQYF.

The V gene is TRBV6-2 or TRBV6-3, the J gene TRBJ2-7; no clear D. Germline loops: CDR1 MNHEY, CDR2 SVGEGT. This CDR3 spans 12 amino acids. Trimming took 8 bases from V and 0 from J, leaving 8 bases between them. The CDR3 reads CASGVSSYEQYF. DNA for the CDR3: TGTGCCAGCGGGGTCAGCTCCTACGAGCAGTACTTC.

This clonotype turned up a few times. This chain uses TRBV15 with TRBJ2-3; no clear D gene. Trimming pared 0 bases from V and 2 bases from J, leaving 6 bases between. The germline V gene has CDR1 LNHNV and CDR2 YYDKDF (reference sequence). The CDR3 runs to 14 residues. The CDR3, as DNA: TGTGCCACCAGCAGAGACCCTTCCACAGATACGCAGTATTTT. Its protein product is CATSRDPSTDTQYF.

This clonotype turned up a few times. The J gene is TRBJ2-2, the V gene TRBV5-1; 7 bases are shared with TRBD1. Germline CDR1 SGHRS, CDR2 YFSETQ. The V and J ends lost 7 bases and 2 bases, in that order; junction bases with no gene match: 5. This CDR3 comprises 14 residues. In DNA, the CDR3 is TGCGCCAGCTGTGGGACAGCTAACACCGGGGAGCTGTTTTTT. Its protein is CASCGTANTGELFF.

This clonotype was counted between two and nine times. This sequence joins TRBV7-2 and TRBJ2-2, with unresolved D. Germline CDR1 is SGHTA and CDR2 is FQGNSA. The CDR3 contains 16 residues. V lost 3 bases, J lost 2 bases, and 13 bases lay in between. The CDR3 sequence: CASSLANLVNTGELFF. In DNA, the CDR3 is TGTGCCAGCAGCTTGGCGAACTTGGTTAACACCGGGGAGCTGTTTTTT.

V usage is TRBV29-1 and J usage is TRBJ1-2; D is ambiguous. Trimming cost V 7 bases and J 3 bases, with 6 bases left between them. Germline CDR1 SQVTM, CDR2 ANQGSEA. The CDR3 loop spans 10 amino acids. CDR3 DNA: TGCAGCGCCTATGACTATGGCTACACCTTC. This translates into CSAYDYGYTF.

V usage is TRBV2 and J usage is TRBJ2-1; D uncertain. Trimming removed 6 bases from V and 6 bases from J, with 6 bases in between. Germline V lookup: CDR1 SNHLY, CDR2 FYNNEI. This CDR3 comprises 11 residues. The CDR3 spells CASRGVNEQFF. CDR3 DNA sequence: TGTGCCAGCAGGGGTGTCAATGAGCAGTTCTTC.

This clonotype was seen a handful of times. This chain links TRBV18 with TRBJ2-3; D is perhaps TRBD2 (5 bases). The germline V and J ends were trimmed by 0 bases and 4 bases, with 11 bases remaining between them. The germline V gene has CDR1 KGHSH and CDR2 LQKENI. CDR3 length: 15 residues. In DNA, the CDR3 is TGTGCCAGCTCACCACCTGGCGGGCTCGCAGATACGCAGTATTTT. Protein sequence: CASSPPGGLADTQYF.

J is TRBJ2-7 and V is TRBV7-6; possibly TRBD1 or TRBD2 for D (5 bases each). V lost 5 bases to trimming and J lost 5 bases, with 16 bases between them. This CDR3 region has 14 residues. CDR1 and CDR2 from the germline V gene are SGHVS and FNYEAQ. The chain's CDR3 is CASSHTPEGNEQYV. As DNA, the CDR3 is TGTGCCAGCAGCCACACGCCCGAGGGGAACGAGCAGTACGTC.